What follows is one T cell receptor beta chain and its context. This CDR3 region has 13 residues. The trim removed 6 bases at V and 6 bases at J, leaving 7 bases unmatched. The data were obtained in a study of blood T cell repertoires in COVID-19. Study at large: Researchers got acute and convalescent COVID-19 samples from the United States, Italy and Spain.

The method was immunoSEQ multiplex PCR; TCRdb's version includes in-frame clones alone and lacks a portion of them. The data hold 40,000 to 45,000 clones, with roughly 90% observed a single time. The genes are TRBV12-3 or TRBV12-4 and TRBJ2-7, with 8 bases lining up with TRBD1. The sequencing sample was made of peripheral blood. This TCR derives from a human donor in a cohort sampled during active COVID-19. The CDR3 bases are TGTGCCAGCAGACCGACAGGGGTAAGCGAGCAGTACTTC. Translated, it gives CASRPTGVSEQYF.